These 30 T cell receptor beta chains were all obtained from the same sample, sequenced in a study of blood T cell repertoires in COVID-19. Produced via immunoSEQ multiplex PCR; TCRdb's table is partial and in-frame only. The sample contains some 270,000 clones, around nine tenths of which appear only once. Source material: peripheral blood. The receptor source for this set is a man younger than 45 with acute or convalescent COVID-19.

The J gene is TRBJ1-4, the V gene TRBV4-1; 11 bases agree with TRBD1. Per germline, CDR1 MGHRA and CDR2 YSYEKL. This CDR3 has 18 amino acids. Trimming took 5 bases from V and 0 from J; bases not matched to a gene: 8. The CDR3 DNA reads TGCGCCAGCAGCGTTTCAGGACAGGGGGCCTCAACTAATGAAAAACTGTTTTTT. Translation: CASSVSGQGASTNEKLFF.

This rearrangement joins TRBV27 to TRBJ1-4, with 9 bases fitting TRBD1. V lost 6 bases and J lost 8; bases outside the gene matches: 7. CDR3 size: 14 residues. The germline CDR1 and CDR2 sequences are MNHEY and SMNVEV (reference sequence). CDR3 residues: CASRTQGAWEKLFF. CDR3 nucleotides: TGTGCCAGCAGGACACAGGGGGCTTGGGAAAAACTGTTTTTT.

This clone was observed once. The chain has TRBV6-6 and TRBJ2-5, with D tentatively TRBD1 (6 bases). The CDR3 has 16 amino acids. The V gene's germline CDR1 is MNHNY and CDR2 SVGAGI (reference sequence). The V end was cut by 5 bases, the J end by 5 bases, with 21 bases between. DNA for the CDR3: TGTGCCAGCAGTCTCCTTCAGGGGCCCCCAGGGGAGACCCAGTACTTC. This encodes CASSLLQGPPGETQYF.

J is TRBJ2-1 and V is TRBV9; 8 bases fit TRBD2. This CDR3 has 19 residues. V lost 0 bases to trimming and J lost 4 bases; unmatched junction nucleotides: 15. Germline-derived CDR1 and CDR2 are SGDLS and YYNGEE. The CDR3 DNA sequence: TGTGCCAGCAGCGTAGAGTCAGGCGGTACGGGCGGGGGGTACAATGAGCAGTTCTTC. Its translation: CASSVESGGTGGGYNEQFF.

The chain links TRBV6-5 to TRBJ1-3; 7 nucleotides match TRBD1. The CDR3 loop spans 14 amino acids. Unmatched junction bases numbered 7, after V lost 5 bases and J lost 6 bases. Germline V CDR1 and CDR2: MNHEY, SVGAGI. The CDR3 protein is CASSPGGIENTIYF. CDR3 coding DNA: TGTGCCAGCAGTCCAGGGGGAATCGAAAACACCATATATTTT.

In DNA form, the CDR3 reads TGTGCCAGCAGTTTCCCGGGGGTCTTTGGCTACACCTTC. Its translation is CASSFPGVFGYTF. This chain links TRBV28 with TRBJ1-2; possible D gene TRBD1, 5 bases. Germline-derived CDR1 and CDR2 are MDHEN and SYDVKM. The CDR3 is 13 residues long. Deletions cut 3 bases from V and 7 bases from J, with 12 bases between.

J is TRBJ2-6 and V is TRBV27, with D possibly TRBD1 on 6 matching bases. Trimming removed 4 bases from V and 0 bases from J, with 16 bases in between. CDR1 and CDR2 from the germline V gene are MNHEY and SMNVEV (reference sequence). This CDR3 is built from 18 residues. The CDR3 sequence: CASSSIRGHPSGANVLTF. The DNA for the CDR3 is TGTGCCAGCAGTTCGATCAGGGGCCACCCCTCTGGGGCCAACGTCCTGACTTTC. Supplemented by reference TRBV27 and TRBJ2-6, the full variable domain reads EAQVTQNPRYLITVTGKKLTVTCSQNMNHEYMSWYRQDPGLGLRQIYYSMNVEVTDKGDVPEGYKVSRKEKRNFPLILESPSPNQTSLYFCASSSIRGHPSGANVLTFGAGSRLTVL.

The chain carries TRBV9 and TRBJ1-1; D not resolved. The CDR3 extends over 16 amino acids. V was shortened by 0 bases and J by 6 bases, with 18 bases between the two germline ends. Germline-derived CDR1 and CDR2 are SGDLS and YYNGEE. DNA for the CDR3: TGTGCCAGCAGCGTAGGGGGTTCACGGGGATCGTCTGAAGCTTTCTTT. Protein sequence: CASSVGGSRGSSEAFF.

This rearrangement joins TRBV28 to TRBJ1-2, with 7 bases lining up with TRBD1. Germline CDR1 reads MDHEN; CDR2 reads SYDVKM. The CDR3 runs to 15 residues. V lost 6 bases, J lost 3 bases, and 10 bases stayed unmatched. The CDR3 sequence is CASSQRTGPHYGYTF. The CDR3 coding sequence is TGTGCCAGCAGCCAAAGGACAGGTCCTCACTATGGCTACACCTTC.

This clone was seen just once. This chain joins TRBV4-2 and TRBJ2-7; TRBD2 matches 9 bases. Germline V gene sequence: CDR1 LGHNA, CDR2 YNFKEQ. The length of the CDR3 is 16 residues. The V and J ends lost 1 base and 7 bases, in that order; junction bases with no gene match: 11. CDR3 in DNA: TGTGCCAGCAGCCAAGCGGGGGCTAGCGGGGCGGGGGAGCAGTACTTC. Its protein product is CASSQAGASGAGEQYF.

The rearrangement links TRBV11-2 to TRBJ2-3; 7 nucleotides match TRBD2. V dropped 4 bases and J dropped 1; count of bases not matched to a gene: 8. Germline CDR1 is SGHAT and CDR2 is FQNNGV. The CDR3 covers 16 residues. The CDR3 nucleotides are TGTGCCAGCAGCTGGGACCCTCGGGGGGGCACAGATACGCAGTATTTT. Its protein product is CASSWDPRGGTDTQYF.

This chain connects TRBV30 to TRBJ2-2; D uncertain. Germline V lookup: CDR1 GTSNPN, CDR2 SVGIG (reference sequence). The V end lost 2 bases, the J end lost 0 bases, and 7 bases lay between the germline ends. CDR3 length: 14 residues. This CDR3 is CAWSRISNTGELFF. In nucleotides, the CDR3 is TGTGCCTGGAGTCGTATCTCGAACACCGGGGAGCTGTTTTTT.

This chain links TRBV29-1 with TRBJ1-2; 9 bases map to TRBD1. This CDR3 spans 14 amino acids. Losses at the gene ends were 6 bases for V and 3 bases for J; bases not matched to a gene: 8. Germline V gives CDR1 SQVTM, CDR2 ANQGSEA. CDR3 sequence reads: CSVYRGRLDYGYTF. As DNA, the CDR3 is TGCAGCGTGTACAGGGGGCGCTTGGACTATGGCTACACCTTC.

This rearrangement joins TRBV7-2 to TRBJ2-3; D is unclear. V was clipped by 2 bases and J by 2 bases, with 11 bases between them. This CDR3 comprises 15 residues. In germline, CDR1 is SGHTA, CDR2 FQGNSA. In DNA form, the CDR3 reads TGTGCCAGCAGCTTACAGGCTATGGACACAGATACGCAGTATTTT. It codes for CASSLQAMDTDTQYF.

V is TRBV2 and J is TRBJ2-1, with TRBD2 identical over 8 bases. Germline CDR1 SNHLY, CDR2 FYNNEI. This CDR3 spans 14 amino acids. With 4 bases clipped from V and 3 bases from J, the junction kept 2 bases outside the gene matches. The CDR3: CASSGAGGYNEQFF. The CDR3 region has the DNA TGTGCCAGCAGTGGGGCGGGAGGCTACAATGAGCAGTTCTTC.

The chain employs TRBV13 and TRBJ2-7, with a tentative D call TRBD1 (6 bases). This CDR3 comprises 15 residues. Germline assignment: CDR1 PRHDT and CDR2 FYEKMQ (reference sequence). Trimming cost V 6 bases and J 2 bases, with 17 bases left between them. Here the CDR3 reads CASRRGGSATYEQYF. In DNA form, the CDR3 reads TGTGCCAGCAGGAGAGGGGGTAGTGCCACCTACGAGCAGTACTTC.

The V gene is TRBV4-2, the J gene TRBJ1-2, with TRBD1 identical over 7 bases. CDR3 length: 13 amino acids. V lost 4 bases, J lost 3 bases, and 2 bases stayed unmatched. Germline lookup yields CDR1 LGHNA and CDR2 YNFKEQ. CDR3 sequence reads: CASSLGQYYGYTF. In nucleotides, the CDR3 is TGTGCCAGCAGCCTGGGACAGTACTATGGCTACACCTTC.

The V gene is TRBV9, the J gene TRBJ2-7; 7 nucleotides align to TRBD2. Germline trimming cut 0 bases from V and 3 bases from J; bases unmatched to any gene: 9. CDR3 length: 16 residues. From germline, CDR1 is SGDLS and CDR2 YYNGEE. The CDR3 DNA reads TGTGCCAGCAGCGTAGCTCCGTGGGAGGGCGACTACGAGCAGTACTTC. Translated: CASSVAPWEGDYEQYF.

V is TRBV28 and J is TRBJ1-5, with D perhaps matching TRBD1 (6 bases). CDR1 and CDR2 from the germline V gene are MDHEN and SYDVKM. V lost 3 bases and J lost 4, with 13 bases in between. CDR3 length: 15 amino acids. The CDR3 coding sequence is TGTGCCAGCAGTTTGGTGCTAGGGGGAAATCAGCCCCAGCATTTT. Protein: CASSLVLGGNQPQHF.

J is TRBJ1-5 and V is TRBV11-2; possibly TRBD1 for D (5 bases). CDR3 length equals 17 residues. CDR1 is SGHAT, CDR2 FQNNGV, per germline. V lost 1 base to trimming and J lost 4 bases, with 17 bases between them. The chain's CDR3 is CASSLGRGGAFNQPQHF. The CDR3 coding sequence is TGTGCCAGCAGCTTAGGTCGGGGAGGGGCCTTTAATCAGCCCCAGCATTTT.

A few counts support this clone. The CDR3 loop is CASSPGTVYGYTF. CDR3 in DNA: TGTGCCAGCAGTCCCGGGACAGTCTACGGCTACACCTTC. This sequence joins TRBV12-3 or TRBV12-4 and TRBJ1-2; 7 bases map to TRBD1. V lost 5 bases and J lost 8; bases outside the gene matches: 8. The CDR3 runs to 13 residues.

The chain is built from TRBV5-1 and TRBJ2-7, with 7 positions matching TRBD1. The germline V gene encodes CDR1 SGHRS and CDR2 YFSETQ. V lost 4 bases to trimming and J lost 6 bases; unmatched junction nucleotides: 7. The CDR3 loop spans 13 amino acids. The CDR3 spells CASSPWTGGEQYF. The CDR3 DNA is TGCGCCAGCAGCCCCTGGACAGGCGGCGAGCAGTACTTC.

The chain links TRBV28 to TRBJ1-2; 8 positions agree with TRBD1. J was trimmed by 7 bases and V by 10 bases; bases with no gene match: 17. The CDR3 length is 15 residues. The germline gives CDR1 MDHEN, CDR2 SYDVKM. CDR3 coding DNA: TGTGCCATAAAGGACAGGGAAAGGGTGCTGGGTGGCTACACCTTC. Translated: CAIKDRERVLGGYTF.

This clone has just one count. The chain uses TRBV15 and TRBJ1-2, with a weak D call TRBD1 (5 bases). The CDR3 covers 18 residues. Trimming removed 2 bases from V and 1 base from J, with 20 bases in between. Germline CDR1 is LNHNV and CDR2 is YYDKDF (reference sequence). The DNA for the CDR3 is TGTGCCACCAGCAGACCTTTGGGACTGTACAATCGTAACTATGGCTACACCTTC. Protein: CATSRPLGLYNRNYGYTF. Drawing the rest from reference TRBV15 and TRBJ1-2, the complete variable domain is DAMVIQNPRYQVTQFGKPVTLSCSQTLNHNVMYWYQQKSSQAPKLLFHYYDKDFNNEADTPDNFQSRRPNTSFCFLDIRSPGLGDTAMYLCATSRPLGLYNRNYGYTFGSGTRLTVV.

In DNA, the CDR3 is TGTGCCAGTACTCCCCCAGGCAGCAAAAACATTCAGTACTTC. Its protein product is CASTPPGSKNIQYF. V is TRBV19 and J is TRBJ2-4, with no clear D. Germline-derived CDR1 and CDR2 are LNHDA and SQIVND (reference sequence). There are 14 residues in the CDR3. V lost 7 bases and J 3 bases, leaving 13 bases between the germline ends.

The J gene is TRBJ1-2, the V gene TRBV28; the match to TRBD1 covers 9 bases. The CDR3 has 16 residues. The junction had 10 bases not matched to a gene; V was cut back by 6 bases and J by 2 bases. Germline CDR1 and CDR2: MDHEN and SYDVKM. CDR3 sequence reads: CASSLRTGTGNYGYTF. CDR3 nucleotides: TGTGCCAGCAGCTTGCGCACCGGGACAGGGAACTATGGCTACACCTTC.

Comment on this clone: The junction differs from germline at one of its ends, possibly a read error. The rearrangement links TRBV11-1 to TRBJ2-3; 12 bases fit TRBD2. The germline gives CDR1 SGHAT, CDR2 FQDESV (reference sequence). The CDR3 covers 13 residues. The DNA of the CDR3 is TGTGCCAGCAGCTTTACACCCACTAGCGGGAGGACGTTT. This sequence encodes CASSFTPTSGRTF.

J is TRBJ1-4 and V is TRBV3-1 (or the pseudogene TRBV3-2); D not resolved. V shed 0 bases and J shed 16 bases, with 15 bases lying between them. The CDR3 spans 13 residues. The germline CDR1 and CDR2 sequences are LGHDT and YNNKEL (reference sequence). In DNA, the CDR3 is TGTGCCAGCAGCCAAGATCCTGCAGGCAATCAGTTTTTT. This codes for CASSQDPAGNQFF.

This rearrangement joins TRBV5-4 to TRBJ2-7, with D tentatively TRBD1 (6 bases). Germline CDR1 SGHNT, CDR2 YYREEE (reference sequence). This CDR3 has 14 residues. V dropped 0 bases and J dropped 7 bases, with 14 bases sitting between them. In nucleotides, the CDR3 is TGTGCCAGCAGCTTGGTCACAGGGAGCGGAGAGCAGTACTTC. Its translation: CASSLVTGSGEQYF.

For the CDR3, the DNA is TGCAGCGTTGCGTTTGGGCAGAACACTGAAGCTTTCTTT. It translates to CSVAFGQNTEAFF. V and J are TRBV29-1 and TRBJ1-1, with unresolved D. The length of the CDR3 is 13 residues. Germline CDR1 reads SQVTM; CDR2 reads ANQGSEA. Trimming took 4 bases from V and 1 from J, leaving 10 bases between them.